This T cell receptor beta chain was sequenced during a study of T cells after yellow fever vaccination (dated by TCRdb to the late 2010s). About the investigation overall: The SMART-Seq v4 Ultra Low Input RNA kit was used to prepare libraries from fractions with low cell numbers. To track T-cell clones before and after primary and booster YFV17D yellow fever vaccination, bulk TCR alpha and beta repertoires were sequenced longitudinally. Blood was drawn at multiple timepoints before and after primary and secondary immunization, with bulk PBMC replicates and cell subsets isolated. The cohort comprised two healthy male donors, one aged 18 to 30 and one aged 30 to 40 years. Findings and caveats that apply to the study as a whole: Because abundant contaminating clonotypes from the bulk population could be contained in FACS-sorted repertoires, computational filtering was required. After the booster, most of the clones that had expanded following primary vaccination were detected again (just under 97% of CD4 and roughly nine tenths of CD8), which suggests that memory was broadly maintained. Because the study included only a couple of donors, the extent to which the findings can be generalized is limited. The secondary T-cell response was weaker than the primary response but faster, peaking on day 5 instead of day 15. A small share of clonotypes was detected in both CD4 and CD8 compartments, with the overlap likely arising from convergent recombination.

The CDR3 runs 16 residues from the cysteine to the phenylalanine. The read is trimmed to its CDR3 DNA, 48 bases read in frame from base 1. As encoded in the germline V gene, CDR1 is SNHLY while CDR2 is FYNNEI. V loses 1 base, J loses 2 bases, and the germline ends lie 12 bases apart. The meaning of the sample's treatment or condition label: live attenuated yellow fever vaccine strain. At each blood-draw timepoint, two biological replicates of bulk PBMCs were obtained. A standard Ficoll-Paque protocol was used to isolate PBMCs from peripheral blood. TriZol was used to extract RNA from bulk PBMCs, from CD4 and CD8 fractions, and from dextramer-positive and dextramer-negative fractions. This clonotype has at least ten counts. What antigen it recognizes has not been identified. Nothing much larger sits one base from this clone, and base qualities are not available. The reads were generated on an Illumina NovaSeq 6000. TCR cDNA was synthesized by 5'RACE template switching, through which a universal primer site and unique molecular identifiers were introduced. Priming for cDNA synthesis came from both the TCR alpha and TCR beta constant segments. Library amplification used two PCR steps, and the second PCR step added sample barcodes and sequencing adapters. Libraries were sequenced on Illumina HiSeq 2500 (2x100 bp) or NovaSeq (2x150 bp). As for the authors' bioinformatics: MIGEC was used to demultiplex reads and collapse the reads into UMI consensus sequences, and MiXCR was used for V(D)J alignment. Clonotypes responding to the vaccine were identified with edgeR on replicate PBMC samples, with the criteria of FDR below 0.01 and a log2 fold change above 5 up to day 15. CD4 or CD8 identity was assigned to each bulk clonotype according to whether the clonotype was present at higher abundance in the sequenced CD4 repertoire or the sequenced CD8 repertoire. The public sequencing data were trimmed at Q25 with fastp and processed into clonotypes with MiXCR by TCRdb, which kept only in-frame beta chains. Here each entry gathers all rows of one CDR3 protein and keeps the most common genes and DNA. TCRdb, rather than the study authors, made the V and J calls. The sample table holds over 300,000 distinct CDR3 sequences, of which roughly 3.5% were seen once. The ten most abundant clones make up about 25% of the sample.

The specimen was PBMCs, collected on the day of the yellow fever booster vaccination. The sequence was obtained from a man between 18 and 35 years old who received the YFV17D yellow fever vaccine. Here the chain combines TRBV2 and TRBJ1-3; TRBD1 is a possible D gene, resting on 5 matching bases. The DNA is as follows: TGTGCCAGCAGTGAAGGTGGGGGAGTAACTGGAAACACCATATATTTT. This yields the protein CASSEGGGVTGNTIYF.